The 27 T cell receptor beta chains below were found in one sample sequenced in a study of technical replicates of blood from several donors. Produced via immunoSEQ multiplex PCR; TCRdb's table is partial and in-frame only. The sample lists about 83,000 clones; 90% to 97% were seen once. The sample consisted of T cells isolated from PBMCs. The receptors here all came from a human donor in good health.

This clone appeared a few times. This rearrangement joins TRBV2 to TRBJ1-2; D uncertain. Trimming left V 3 bases short and J 4 bases short, with 9 bases between. Germline V gene sequence: CDR1 SNHLY, CDR2 FYNNEI. The CDR3 has 13 amino acids. CDR3 protein: CASSDQQPYGYTF. CDR3 DNA sequence: TGTGCCAGCAGTGATCAACAGCCCTATGGCTACACCTTC.

Here the CDR3 reads CASSLGAGASNQPQHF. The CDR3 region has the DNA TGTGCCAGCAGTTTAGGGGCAGGGGCTAGCAATCAGCCCCAGCATTTT. The chain is built from TRBV27 and TRBJ1-5; the D gene is possibly TRBD1 (6 bases). Per the germline V gene, CDR1 is MNHEY and CDR2 is SMNVEV (reference sequence). This CDR3 comprises 16 residues. The V and J ends lost 2 bases and 0 bases respectively, with 11 bases between them.

The V call is TRBV6-5, the J call TRBJ1-2; tentatively, D is TRBD1 (5 bases). The germline V gene has CDR1 MNHEY and CDR2 SVGAGI. Trimming took off 6 bases at V and 8 bases at J, with 16 bases between the two ends. The CDR3 has 13 residues. The CDR3 bases are TGTGCCAGCAGAGACCAGGGTGTCAAGGGCTACACCTTC. It translates to CASRDQGVKGYTF.

In nucleotides, the CDR3 is TGTGCCAGTAGTTCACAGGGTAATAGCAATCAGCCCCAGCATTTT. This sequence encodes CASSSQGNSNQPQHF. V gene TRBV19 combines with J gene TRBJ1-5, with D perhaps matching TRBD1 (6 bases). The length of the CDR3 is 15 residues. Germline lookup yields CDR1 LNHDA and CDR2 SQIVND (reference sequence). Deletions cut 5 bases from V and 0 bases from J, with 11 bases between. Combining the CDR3 with reference TRBV19 and TRBJ1-5 gives the whole variable domain DGGITQSPKYLFRKEGQNVTLSCEQNLNHDAMYWYRQDPGQGLRLIYYSQIVNDFQKGDIAEGYSVSREKKESFPLTVTSAQKNPTAFYLCASSSQGNSNQPQHFGDGTRLSIL.

V and J are TRBV10-2 and TRBJ2-6, with D hard to call. The ends were cut back, 6 bases at V and 0 bases at J, with 9 bases in the middle. Germline loops: CDR1 WSHSY, CDR2 SAAADI. This CDR3 comprises 15 residues. The CDR3 reads CASSFVRSGANVLTF. The CDR3 nucleotides are TGCGCCAGCAGCTTCGTCCGCTCTGGGGCCAACGTCCTGACTTTC.

The V gene is TRBV27, the J gene TRBJ2-5, with no clear D. V lost 5 bases and J lost 0, with 10 bases in between. The germline V gene has CDR1 MNHEY and CDR2 SMNVEV (reference sequence). This CDR3 has 14 residues. CDR3 region: CASSPTLYQETQYF. CDR3 nucleotides: TGTGCCAGCAGTCCGACACTGTACCAAGAGACCCAGTACTTC.

The chain employs TRBV18 and TRBJ2-1; 10 bases are a match to TRBD1. This CDR3 has 14 amino acids. J was trimmed by 7 bases and V by 7 bases; bases with no gene match: 7. Germline V CDR1 and CDR2: KGHSH, LQKENI. The CDR3 sequence is CASLRDRGQNEQFF. The CDR3 nucleotides read TGTGCCAGCTTAAGGGACAGGGGTCAAAATGAGCAGTTCTTC.

The chain has TRBV7-9 and TRBJ2-1, with no clear D. There are 14 residues in the CDR3. V lost 4 bases and J 5 bases, leaving 12 bases between the germline ends. Germline lookup yields CDR1 SEHNR and CDR2 FQNEAQ (reference sequence). In nucleotides, the CDR3 is TGTGCCAGCAGCTCAGAGGTCCTGAACAATGAGCAGTTCTTC. Translated: CASSSEVLNNEQFF.

The rearrangement links TRBV4-1 to TRBJ2-5, with D unresolved. V lost 2 bases and J 3 bases, leaving 13 bases between the germline ends. The CDR3 sequence is 15 residues long. Germline V gives CDR1 MGHRA, CDR2 YSYEKL. CDR3 DNA: TGCGCCAGCAGCCAAAGAGCTTACGCGAAAGAGACCCAGTACTTC. Its translation is CASSQRAYAKETQYF.

The V gene is TRBV6-5, the J gene TRBJ1-1, with a tentative D call TRBD1 (5 bases). There are 14 residues in the CDR3. V lost 2 bases and J 5 bases, leaving 12 bases between the germline ends. Germline CDR1 and CDR2: MNHEY and SVGAGI. This CDR3 reads CASSYGGGGTEAFF. The CDR3 coding sequence is TGTGCCAGCAGTTACGGCGGGGGGGGGACTGAAGCTTTCTTT.

The chain uses TRBV2 and TRBJ1-1; the match to TRBD1 covers 8 bases. The CDR3 consists of 14 residues. Per the germline V gene, CDR1 is SNHLY and CDR2 is FYNNEI. After removal of 2 bases from V and 3 bases from J, the junction contained 2 bases not matched to a gene. CDR3 sequence: CASSEIQGDTEAFF. The DNA of the CDR3 is TGTGCCAGCAGTGAAATACAGGGGGACACTGAAGCTTTCTTT.

V and J are TRBV29-1 and TRBJ2-5; 8 nucleotides line up with TRBD1. Germline lookup yields CDR1 SQVTM and CDR2 ANQGSEA. The ends lost 4 bases at V and 0 bases at J; junction bases unmatched: 4. This CDR3 region has 14 residues. CDR3 amino acids: CSVVSRGHQETQYF. The CDR3 DNA follows: TGCAGCGTTGTGAGCAGGGGGCACCAAGAGACCCAGTACTTC.

This clone appeared once. The CDR3 DNA is TGTGCCAGCAGTCTCTCGGGGGTAACGGGAAATGAGCAGTTCTTC. As protein: CASSLSGVTGNEQFF. This sequence joins TRBV27 and TRBJ2-1; possible D gene TRBD2, 6 bases. In germline, CDR1 is MNHEY, CDR2 SMNVEV (reference sequence). This CDR3 has 15 amino acids. Deletions cut 5 bases from V and 7 bases from J, with 18 bases between.

J is TRBJ2-7 and V is TRBV10-3; possible D gene TRBD2, 6 bases. This CDR3 spans 15 amino acids. Trimming stripped 1 base from V and 5 bases from J, with 15 bases between. The germline CDR1 and CDR2 sequences are ENHRY and SYGVKD. CDR3 sequence: CAISELSGRNNEQYF. CDR3 DNA: TGTGCCATCAGTGAGTTAAGTGGGAGGAATAACGAGCAGTACTTC.

The V call is TRBV11-3, the J call TRBJ2-1, with unresolved D. V lost 5 bases and J lost 6, with 11 bases in between. Looked up from germline, CDR1 is SGHNT and CDR2 is YENEEA. The CDR3 is made up of 13 amino acids. The CDR3 coding sequence is TGTGCCAGCAGCAAAGAAGCTGGCAATGAGCAGTTCTTC. This gives the protein CASSKEAGNEQFF.

V is TRBV7-9 and J is TRBJ1-2; D is unresolved. Germline-derived CDR1 and CDR2 are SEHNR and FQNEAQ (reference sequence). The CDR3 covers 12 residues. Trimming shortened V by 1 base and J by 8 bases, and 8 bases separated the two germline ends. CDR3 coding DNA: TGTGCCAGCAGCTTAGAAGACATAGGCTACACCTTC. This gives the protein CASSLEDIGYTF.

The rearrangement joins TRBV18 to TRBJ2-3, with TRBD1 matching over 10 bases. The ends lost 4 bases at V and 2 bases at J; junction bases unmatched: 9. Germline assignment: CDR1 KGHSH and CDR2 LQKENI. CDR3 length equals 17 residues. The CDR3 protein is CASSQGTGAPDTDTQYF. The CDR3 DNA is TGTGCCAGCTCACAGGGGACAGGGGCCCCCGACACAGATACGCAGTATTTT.

V usage is TRBV6-1 and J usage is TRBJ1-5; tentative D call: TRBD1 (5 bases). Germline CDR1 reads MNHNS; CDR2 reads SASEGT. Trimming removed 10 bases at V and 1 base at J, with 8 bases between. The CDR3 has 12 amino acids. This chain's CDR3 is CATNRSNQPQHF. The CDR3 DNA reads TGTGCCACTAACAGGAGCAATCAGCCCCAGCATTTT.

The chain links TRBV14 to TRBJ1-2; 7 bases map to TRBD1. The CDR3 length is 16 residues. With 2 bases clipped from V and 1 base from J, the junction kept 7 bases outside the gene matches. Per the germline V gene, CDR1 is SGHDN and CDR2 is FVKESK. CDR3 sequence: CASSQHTGEFNYGYTF. CDR3 DNA sequence: TGTGCCAGCAGCCAACATACAGGGGAGTTTAACTATGGCTACACCTTC.

The chain joins TRBV12-5 to TRBJ2-3; 7 bases match TRBD2. Per germline, CDR1 LGHNT and CDR2 FRNRAP. The CDR3 runs 13 residues. V trimming: 5 bases; J trimming: 1 base; junction bases outside the gene matches: 0. The CDR3 nucleotides read TGTGCTAGTGGTCGGGGGGGCACAGATACGCAGTATTTT. Encoded protein: CASGRGGTDTQYF.

The V call is TRBV27, the J call TRBJ1-5, with 9 bases lining up with TRBD1. Germline V lookup: CDR1 MNHEY, CDR2 SMNVEV (reference sequence). The junction had 10 bases not matched to a gene; V was cut back by 1 base and J by 6 bases. The CDR3 loop spans 17 amino acids. CDR3 sequence: CASSLFKTGGLGQPQHF. The DNA for the CDR3 is TGTGCCAGCAGTTTATTTAAAACAGGGGGCTTGGGTCAGCCCCAGCATTTT.

CDR3 sequence reads: CASSPGTGHTDTQYF. CDR3 DNA: TGCGCCAGCAGCCCAGGCACAGGCCACACAGATACGCAGTATTTT. The chain has TRBV5-1 and TRBJ2-3; TRBD1 might be the D (5 bases). Germline-derived CDR1 and CDR2 are SGHRS and YFSETQ. The CDR3 is made up of 15 amino acids. With 4 bases removed from V and 2 bases from J, the gap between germline ends came to 14 bases.

The V and J genes are TRBV28 and TRBJ1-4, with a possible D match to TRBD1 (6 bases). The V gene's germline CDR1 is MDHEN and CDR2 SYDVKM. V was shortened by 6 bases and J by 5 bases, with 13 bases between the two germline ends. There are 14 residues in the CDR3. The CDR3, as DNA: TGTGCCAGCAGCTCAGACAGGCGCAATGAAAAACTGTTTTTT. This sequence encodes CASSSDRRNEKLFF.

This clone has only a few counts. V is TRBV5-4 and J is TRBJ1-1, with 9 bases that match TRBD1. The CDR3 spans 15 residues. Germline CDR1 and CDR2: SGHNT and YYREEE (reference sequence). Trimming cost V 4 bases and J 4 bases; bases outside gene matches: 8. The CDR3 nucleotides read TGTGCCAGCAGCCATTGGGACAGGGATTCCACTGAAGCTTTCTTT. Protein sequence: CASSHWDRDSTEAFF.

This rearrangement joins TRBV5-5 to TRBJ2-7; maybe TRBD1 (6 bases). This CDR3 region has 15 residues. CDR1 and CDR2 from the germline V gene are SGHKS and YYEKEE (reference sequence). V lost 4 bases and J lost 1, with 15 bases in between. DNA of the CDR3: TGTGCCAGCAGCCAGTATTGGGACAAGTCCTACGAGCAGTACTTC. Translated: CASSQYWDKSYEQYF. Looking up the rest from reference TRBV5-5 and TRBJ2-7 gives the full variable domain: DAGVTQSPTHLIKTRGQQVTLRCSPISGHKSVSWYQQVLGQGPQFIFQYYEKEERGRGNFPDRFSARQFPNYSSELNVNALLLGDSALYLCASSQYWDKSYEQYFGPGTRLTVT.

The rearrangement joins TRBV29-1 to TRBJ2-1, with D unclear. CDR1 is SQVTM, CDR2 ANQGSEA, per germline. The CDR3 covers 13 residues. V was shortened by 6 bases and J by 0 bases, with 9 bases between the two germline ends. Written as DNA, the CDR3 is TGCAGCGTAATACTGAGCTCCTACAATGAGCAGTTCTTC. Its protein is CSVILSSYNEQFF.

V usage is TRBV9 and J usage is TRBJ2-1; maybe TRBD1 (5 bases). Germline-derived CDR1 and CDR2 are SGDLS and YYNGEE. The CDR3 is 15 amino acids. The V end was cut by 4 bases, the J end by 0 bases, with 11 bases between. The CDR3 nucleotides read TGTGCCAGCAGCTCAGGGTTAAGCTCCTACAATGAGCAGTTCTTC. Its protein is CASSSGLSSYNEQFF.